The rows below give T cell receptor beta chains drawn from one sample of a study of CD8 T cells in ankylosing spondylitis. TCRdb passed the 5' RACE reads through MiXCR, listing each CDR3 protein once. The data show about 160,000 distinct CDR3 sequences, approximately 20% seen once. Specimen: blood, either unsorted or a sorted T cell fraction (not recorded which). Source of these receptors: a male donor with ankylosing spondylitis or in good health (not recorded which). Both conserved end residues are part of each CDR3. Clone sizes are given selectively: once, few, many, or a class where the clone is expanded.

CDR3 | V | size
CASSVAGGVGEKLFF | TRBV9 | few
CSAASQSADTQYF | TRBV29-1 | -
CASSYGTNEKLFF | TRBV6-2/TRBV6-3 | -
CASSLGQGAQETQYF | TRBV5-6 | many
CASSPPGGIRTEAFF | TRBV18 | -
CASSPRTVINQPQHF | TRBV6-6 | -
CASSRQGDNYEQYF | TRBV5-1 | many
CASTLKGTEAFF | TRBV6-2/TRBV6-3 | few
CSAPSLAGTYEQYF | TRBV20-1 | -
CASRGTGSNTGELFF | TRBV6-2/TRBV6-3 | few
CASRGSSYEQYF | TRBV27 | -
CASSFIKSGLHNEQFF | TRBV7-9 | -
CASSAQTGGRTYEQYF | TRBV13 | few
CASSFGPRNTGELFF | TRBV6-5 | many
CASSLSGSAEQYF | TRBV12-3/TRBV12-4 | many
CASSHEYEQYF | TRBV4-2 | few
CASSNRRYTGELFF | TRBV6-5 | many
CASSLGGRGLSYEQYF | TRBV12-3/TRBV12-4 | few
CASRDSGRTDTQYF | TRBV28 | many
CASSKGARDTQYF | TRBV19 | -
CASSLQGLSNYGYTF | TRBV7-9 | few
CASSLTSGRLGDTQYF | TRBV28 | few
CASSVEAGGSNQPQHF | TRBV9 | -
CASSATPDLSSGNTIYF | TRBV9 | -
CSASALGTSEYEQYF | TRBV20-1 | few
CRPAGGASLAGGYTF | TRBV20-1 | few
CASSLREVTGELFF | TRBV28 | few
CAISVGQGVYEQYF | TRBV10-3 | few
CASSPFTGGGYTF | TRBV28 | many
CASSRLGAEAFF | TRBV19 | few
CAWSLEETEAFF | TRBV30 | -
CASSYWTSGRYNEQFF | TRBV5-1 | many
CASSLDAGADTQYF | TRBV5-1 | many
CASRPGTGTDTQYF | TRBV2 | many
CASSLPTFYNEQFF | TRBV28 | few
CSVEAGTKGREQYF | TRBV29-1 | many
CASSLAWTSGYNEQFF | TRBV5-1 | many
CASSPPEDPEAFF | TRBV27 | many